Following are 31 T cell receptor beta chains from one sample sequenced in a study of T cells in Graves' hyperthyroidism and ophthalmopathy. Authors of the study amplified TCR beta CDR3 regions from RNA transcripts. HTBI primers were used for first-round RT-PCR of the TCR CDR3. TCRdb used MiXCR to reprocess the multiplex PCR reads, holding one entry per CDR3 protein. The data contain about 560,000 distinct CDR3 sequences, approximately 15% of them seen just once; the ten biggest clones take up 18%. The sample was blood. All receptors come from a woman aged 18-35 years with Graves' hyperthyroidism.

This clonotype was seen more than once but under ten times. The chain uses TRBV7-9 and TRBJ2-3; D may be TRBD1 (5 bases). Trimming cost V 4 bases and J 4 bases, with 15 bases left between them. This CDR3 is built from 15 residues. Germline loops: CDR1 SEHNR, CDR2 FQNEAQ (reference sequence). CDR3 loop: CASSSLRGNADTQYF. Written as DNA, the CDR3 is TGTGCCAGCAGCTCCCTTAGGGGCAATGCAGATACGCAGTATTTT.

V usage is TRBV10-3 and J usage is TRBJ2-3, with 8 bases that match TRBD2. The germline V gene has CDR1 ENHRY and CDR2 SYGVKD. The CDR3 is 14 residues long. V gave up 10 bases and J gave up 3 bases; unmatched junction bases: 9. CDR3 bases: TGTGCCAGCCGCGGGGGGATGGTGACAGATACGCAGTATTTT. It is translated as CASRGGMVTDTQYF.

This clonotype was observed a few times. The J gene is TRBJ2-5, the V gene TRBV11-2; TRBD1 agrees at 12 bases. Germline values: CDR1 SGHAT, CDR2 FQNNGV. This CDR3 is built from 21 residues. J gave up 3 bases and V 4 bases, and 21 bases lay outside the gene matches. CDR3 sequence (DNA): TGTGCCAGCAGCTACGGGGGGTGGGACAGGGGGCCAACAAGCGCCGAAGAGACCCAGTACTTC. Amino acid sequence: CASSYGGWDRGPTSAEETQYF.

CDR3 sequence: CASGTGLHNEQFF. As DNA, the CDR3 is TGTGCCAGCGGGACAGGGCTCCACAATGAGCAGTTCTTC. This chain joins TRBV6-1 and TRBJ2-1; 9 bases agree with TRBD1. The CDR3 covers 13 residues. V lost 8 bases, J lost 5 bases, and 4 bases stayed unmatched. CDR1 MNHNS and CDR2 SASEGT come from the germline V gene.

The rearrangement uses TRBV19 and TRBJ2-2; 10 nucleotides line up with TRBD2. The J segment lost 6 bases and the V segment lost 5 bases, leaving 12 bases of the junction unmatched. The CDR3 contains 17 residues. Germline V gives CDR1 LNHDA, CDR2 SQIVND (reference sequence). This CDR3 is CASSAASSGRWAGELFF. CDR3 coding DNA: TGTGCCAGTAGTGCAGCCTCTAGCGGGAGATGGGCCGGGGAGCTGTTTTTT.

This clonotype showed up just a few times. The chain combines TRBV6-1 with TRBJ1-1; D remains unclear. This CDR3 region has 16 residues. Trimming stripped 1 base from V and 3 bases from J, with 15 bases between. CDR1 is MNHNS and CDR2 is SASEGT in the germline V gene. CDR3 in amino acids: CASSEVWMIKDTEAFF. CDR3 coding DNA: TGTGCCAGCAGTGAAGTGTGGATGATTAAGGACACTGAAGCTTTCTTT.

This clonotype appeared many times. The chain employs TRBV18 and TRBJ1-2; D unclear. V lost 9 bases and J lost 8, with 7 bases in between. Per germline, CDR1 KGHSH and CDR2 LQKENI. The CDR3 spans 9 residues. The CDR3 loop reads CARNRGYTF. The DNA for the CDR3 is TGTGCCAGGAACCGAGGCTACACCTTC.

Notes on this clonotype: One junction end disagrees with the germline gene, perhaps due to a read error. The chain links TRBV7-8 to TRBJ1-4; TRBD1 might be the D (6 bases). The CDR3 covers 15 residues. Germline V gene data show CDR1 as SGHVS and CDR2 as FQNEAQ. CDR3 sequence reads: CAGSPTGTTNEKLFF. DNA for the CDR3: TGTGCCGGCAGCCCTACAGGGACAACTAATGAGAAACTGTTTTTT.

This clonotype has just a few counts. The chain carries TRBV28 and TRBJ1-2; TRBD1 matches 9 bases. The CDR3 consists of 16 residues. V gave up 5 bases and J gave up 4 bases; unmatched junction bases: 11. Germline CDR1 MDHEN, CDR2 SYDVKM. CDR3 protein: CASSPGGQGPGYGYTF. CDR3 DNA: TGTGCCAGCAGTCCCGGAGGACAGGGGCCGGGCTATGGCTACACCTTC.

This clonotype was seen only a few times. The chain combines TRBV2 with TRBJ1-5; maybe TRBD1 (6 bases). CDR3 length: 15 residues. Germline-derived CDR1 and CDR2 are SNHLY and FYNNEI. V dropped 1 base and J dropped 1 base, with 8 bases sitting between them. CDR3 loop: CASSEVGQSNQPQHF. CDR3 DNA sequence: TGTGCCAGCAGTGAAGTTGGACAGAGCAATCAGCCCCAGCATTTT.

This clonotype has more than one count but fewer than ten. The chain is built from TRBV5-6 and TRBJ2-1, with 15 bases fitting TRBD2. After removal of 4 bases from V and 8 bases from J, the junction contained 7 bases not matched to a gene. Germline V gene data show CDR1 as SGHDT and CDR2 as YYEEEE. The CDR3 consists of 16 residues. The CDR3 bases are TGTGCCAGCAGCAAAGGGACTAGCGGGGGGCTAGATGAGCAGTTCTTC. This codes for CASSKGTSGGLDEQFF.

The chain combines TRBV29-1 with TRBJ2-1; no firm D call. V lost 8 bases, J lost 7 bases, and 12 bases lay in between. Germline V lookup: CDR1 SQVTM, CDR2 ANQGSEA. This CDR3 has 11 residues. This chain's CDR3 is CSTQTGNEQFF. CDR3 coding DNA: TGCAGCACCCAGACCGGGAATGAGCAGTTCTTC.

This clonotype has at least ten counts. The chain combines TRBV28 with TRBJ1-3; D may be TRBD1 (5 bases). V dropped 3 bases and J dropped 0 bases, with 21 bases sitting between them. The CDR3 has 19 amino acids. Germline V gives CDR1 MDHEN, CDR2 SYDVKM. In nucleotides, the CDR3 is TGTGCCAGCAGTTTCCCTCGAGGACGGGGGTTTAGCTCTGGAAACACCATATATTTT. This sequence encodes CASSFPRGRGFSSGNTIYF.

This rearrangement joins TRBV30 to TRBJ2-6, with 8 bases matching TRBD2. The germline CDR1 and CDR2 sequences are GTSNPN and SVGIG (reference sequence). CDR3 size: 14 residues. Unmatched junction bases numbered 1, after V lost 5 bases and J lost 1 base. The CDR3 loop reads CAWRGGSGANVLTF. In nucleotides, the CDR3 is TGTGCCTGGCGGGGGGGATCTGGGGCCAACGTCCTGACTTTC.

This clonotype has ten or more counts. The V call is TRBV3-1, the J call TRBJ1-4; D unclear. Germline V lookup: CDR1 LGHDT, CDR2 YNNKEL (reference sequence). This CDR3 is built from 16 residues. The V and J ends lost 3 bases and 0 bases respectively, with 11 bases between them. CDR3 amino acids: CASSHTEHTTNEKLFF. CDR3 DNA sequence: TGTGCCAGCAGCCATACGGAGCATACAACTAATGAAAAACTGTTTTTT.

At least ten counts were recorded for this clonotype. The V gene is TRBV7-9, the J gene TRBJ2-1; 13 bases are a match to TRBD2. V dropped 5 bases and J dropped 4; count of bases not matched to a gene: 5. CDR3 size: 16 residues. Per germline, CDR1 SEHNR and CDR2 FQNEAQ (reference sequence). Written as DNA, the CDR3 is TGTGCCAGCAGCGCACCGACTAGCGGGGGGTACAATGAGCAGTTCTTC. Residues: CASSAPTSGGYNEQFF.

A note on this clonotype: Being one base from a much bigger clone, this may be a read error. CDR3: CASRGGRGSNQPQHF. The CDR3, as DNA: TGTGCCAGCAGAGGAGGCAGGGGGAGCAATCAGCCCCAGCATTTT. The chain links TRBV2 to TRBJ1-5; 7 bases line up with TRBD1. The CDR3 has 15 amino acids. With 6 bases clipped from V and 1 base from J, the junction kept 6 bases outside the gene matches. Looked up from germline, CDR1 is SNHLY and CDR2 is FYNNEI.

This clonotype occurred a few times. V is TRBV6-1 and J is TRBJ1-6, with D unresolved. The CDR3 loop spans 18 amino acids. Germline loops: CDR1 MNHNS, CDR2 SASEGT. Trimming took off 3 bases at V and 7 bases at J, with 22 bases between the two ends. The CDR3 region has the DNA TGTGCCAGCAGTGACCTTGAACCGGGGATTCGGATAAATTCACCCCTCCACTTT. Protein product: CASSDLEPGIRINSPLHF.

This clonotype was observed many times. The chain carries TRBV30 and TRBJ2-2; TRBD2 agrees at 7 bases. The V and J ends lost 4 bases and 3 bases, in that order; junction bases with no gene match: 8. Looked up from germline, CDR1 is GTSNPN and CDR2 is SVGIG (reference sequence). The CDR3 is 15 amino acids. CDR3 in DNA: TGTGCCTGGAAGATGCTAGCGGAGGACACCGGGGAGCTGTTTTTT. This translates into CAWKMLAEDTGELFF.

This clonotype has ten or more counts. This chain connects TRBV12-3 or TRBV12-4 to TRBJ2-7; tentative D call: TRBD2 (6 bases). The CDR3 has 15 amino acids. V shed 6 bases and J shed 2 bases, with 17 bases lying between them. The CDR3 nucleotides read TGTGCCAGCAGCCGCGGTCCCGGGGGAGCCTACGAGCAGTACTTC. This encodes CASSRGPGGAYEQYF.

The rearrangement uses TRBV19 and TRBJ1-3; perhaps TRBD1 as D (6 bases). The CDR3 is 15 amino acids. V gave up 2 bases and J gave up 4 bases, with 12 bases separating them. From germline, CDR1 is LNHDA and CDR2 SQIVND (reference sequence). The CDR3 spells CASSIRGALGNTIYF. The CDR3 coding sequence is TGTGCCAGTAGTATACGGGGGGCGCTCGGAAACACCATATATTTT.

V gene TRBV5-1 combines with J gene TRBJ2-7, with TRBD1 matching over 7 bases. Germline loops: CDR1 SGHRS, CDR2 YFSETQ. The V segment lost 5 bases and the J segment 4 bases; nucleotides outside the gene matches: 9. The CDR3 spans 14 residues. CDR3 residues: CASRQGPPTYEQYF. The CDR3 DNA follows: TGCGCCAGCAGACAGGGGCCACCGACTTACGAGCAGTACTTC.

This chain links TRBV20-1 with TRBJ2-1; 13 bases are shared with TRBD2. Germline V gene lookup returns CDR1 DFQATT and CDR2 SNEGSKA (reference sequence). With 5 bases clipped from V and 7 bases from J, the junction kept 11 bases outside the gene matches. There are 16 residues in the CDR3. The chain's CDR3 is CSAELAGGNYGNEQFF. The CDR3, as DNA: TGCAGTGCTGAACTAGCGGGAGGGAATTATGGGAATGAGCAGTTCTTC.

The chain is built from TRBV29-1 and TRBJ2-3, with 7 positions matching TRBD1. Per the germline V gene, CDR1 is SQVTM and CDR2 is ANQGSEA. The CDR3 sequence is 15 residues long. The trim removed 6 bases at V and 3 bases at J, leaving 12 bases unmatched. The CDR3 DNA follows: TGCAGCGTCGCGGACAGGCCCGCAACGACAGATACGCAGTATTTT. Translation gives CSVADRPATTDTQYF.

This clonotype was seen many times. This chain joins TRBV12-3 or TRBV12-4 and TRBJ1-3; D is possibly TRBD1 (5 bases). The CDR3 is made up of 15 amino acids. The V and J ends lost 7 bases and 4 bases respectively, with 17 bases between them. Here the CDR3 reads CASKFGATRGNTIYF. CDR3 bases: TGTGCCAGCAAATTCGGGGCCACGAGGGGAAACACCATATATTTT.

This clonotype was seen more than once but under ten times. The J gene is TRBJ1-2, the V gene TRBV9, with 9 bases fitting TRBD1. The CDR3 has 17 amino acids. Germline CDR1 is SGDLS and CDR2 is YYNGEE. V trimming: 2 bases; J trimming: 3 bases; junction bases outside the gene matches: 11. Here the CDR3 reads CASSVGGGTGWDYGYTF. In DNA form, the CDR3 reads TGTGCCAGCAGCGTTGGGGGGGGGACAGGGTGGGACTATGGCTACACCTTC.

This clonotype has a count of ten or more. The chain is built from TRBV20-1 and TRBJ2-1, with 9 bases fitting TRBD1. CDR1 is DFQATT and CDR2 is SNEGSKA in the germline V gene (reference sequence). This CDR3 region has 18 residues. V lost 6 bases and J lost 0; bases outside the gene matches: 15. CDR3 protein: CSADPPPGQGHSYNEQFF. The CDR3 nucleotides are TGCAGTGCGGACCCCCCCCCGGGACAGGGTCACTCCTACAATGAGCAGTTCTTC.

CDR3 loop: CASSQSTTGTGELFF. DNA of the CDR3: TGCGCCAGCAGCCAATCCACGACAGGGACCGGGGAGCTGTTTTTT. This chain connects TRBV4-3 to TRBJ2-2, with 7 bases lining up with TRBD1. The germline gives CDR1 LGHNA, CDR2 YSLEER. The CDR3 is 15 residues long. The trim removed 2 bases at V and 5 bases at J, leaving 5 bases unmatched.

This clonotype was found many times. V gene TRBV7-2 combines with J gene TRBJ2-2, with 11 nucleotides matching TRBD2. Germline CDR1 reads SGHTA; CDR2 reads FQGNSA. The ends lost 4 bases at V and 4 bases at J; junction bases unmatched: 8. The CDR3 runs to 17 residues. CDR3 sequence: CASSSATSGRGTGELFF. In nucleotides, the CDR3 is TGTGCCAGCAGCTCGGCTACTAGCGGGAGAGGCACCGGGGAGCTGTTTTTT.

There are a few counts of this clonotype. J is TRBJ2-1 and V is TRBV19, with 8 bases fitting TRBD2. In germline, CDR1 is LNHDA, CDR2 SQIVND (reference sequence). J gave up 4 bases and V 6 bases, and 8 bases lay outside the gene matches. This CDR3 contains 15 residues. Here the CDR3 DNA reads TGTGCCAGTAGAGACGGGGGGGCGTTGTACAATGAGCAGTTCTTC. It is translated as CASRDGGALYNEQFF.

This clonotype occurred once. The chain uses TRBV28 and TRBJ1-5; TRBD1 agrees at 11 bases. The J segment lost 6 bases and the V segment lost 5 bases, leaving 12 bases of the junction unmatched. Germline CDR1 and CDR2: MDHEN and SYDVKM. This CDR3 contains 17 residues. For the CDR3, the DNA is TGTGCCAGCAGTCCACCGGACAGGGGGCGGTTGAGTCAGCCCCAGCATTTT. It is translated as CASSPPDRGRLSQPQHF.